This T cell receptor beta chain was found in a study of shared clonotypes between healthy human individuals. Only in-frame clones appear in the TCRdb table, and some are missing; sequencing was by immunoSEQ multiplex PCR. Counted here are about 2.1 million clones, 93% occurring once; the ten biggest clones make up around 1.8%. V was clipped by 5 bases and J by 0 bases, with 14 bases between them. This CDR3 has 15 residues. From germline, CDR1 is MDHEN and CDR2 SYDVKM. Selected positively for CCR7 and CD45RO-negative, naive CD8 cells excluded terminally differentiated effector memory CD45RA+ cells. Sequenced material: naive CD8+ T cells from PBMCs. V is TRBV28 and J is TRBJ2-7; D unclear. The source is a man aged 18-30 years in good health. Some clones in this sample may be carry-over from other donors' samples. The CDR3, as DNA: TGTGCCAGCAGTCCCGACGGCTTAAGCTCCTACGAGCAGTACTTC. Protein product: CASSPDGLSSYEQYF.